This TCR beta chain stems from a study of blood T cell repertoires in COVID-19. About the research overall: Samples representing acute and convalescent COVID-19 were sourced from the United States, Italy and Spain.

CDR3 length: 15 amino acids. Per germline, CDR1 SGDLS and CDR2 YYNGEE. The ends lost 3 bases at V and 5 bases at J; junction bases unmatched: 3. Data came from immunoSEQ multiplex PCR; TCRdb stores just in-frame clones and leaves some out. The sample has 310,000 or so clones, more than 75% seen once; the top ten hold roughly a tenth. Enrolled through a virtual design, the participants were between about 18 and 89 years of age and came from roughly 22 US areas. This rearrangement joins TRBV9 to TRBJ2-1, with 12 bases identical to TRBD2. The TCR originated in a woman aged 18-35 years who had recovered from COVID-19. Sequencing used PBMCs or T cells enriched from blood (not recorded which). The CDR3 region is CASSASGGVHNEQFF. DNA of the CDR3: TGTGCCAGCAGCGCTAGCGGGGGGGTTCACAATGAGCAGTTCTTC.